This T cell receptor beta chain stems from a study of early T cells in non-severe SARS-CoV-2 infection. In the study overall: Sequencing used unsorted whole-blood bulk RNA, so chains lack pairing. Points from the study as a whole: VDJdb matching skewed toward anti-spike CD8 responses, missing private and CD4 specificities.

Unique molecular identifiers were attached to individual cDNA molecules. Each CDR3 protein gets one entry after TCRdb re-called the 5' RACE reads with MiXCR. This table holds tens of thousands of distinct CDR3 sequences, 5% found once. The ends were cut back, 8 bases at V and 11 bases at J, with 19 bases in the middle. The length of the CDR3 is 13 residues. There are a few counts of this clonotype. What it binds is unknown. The source material was whole blood. V gene TRBV12-3 or TRBV12-4 combines with J gene TRBJ1-5, with no clear D. The TCR comes from an adult who was a healthcare worker with PCR-confirmed SARS-CoV-2 infection or an uninfected control (not recorded which). The CDR3 sequence: CASGTISGMAQHF. The CDR3 nucleotides read TGTGCCAGCGGTACCATCAGTGGCATGGCCCAGCATTTT.